This TCR beta chain was sequenced in a study of shared clonotypes between healthy human individuals. Study summary: CD4 naive cells filled three plates per donor, CD4 memory three, CD8 naive two and CD8 memory one.

Using immunoSEQ multiplex PCR, the repertoire was profiled, and TCRdb retains in-frame clones only, with some absent. The sample records 2 million to 2.5 million clones, just over 90% being singletons. Trimming took off 0 bases at V and 2 bases at J, with 6 bases between the two ends. Per germline, CDR1 SGHNT and CDR2 YYREEE (reference sequence). The CDR3 is 15 amino acids. The sequencing sample was made of naive CD4+ T cells from PBMCs. Stated subset: CD45RA+ positively selected. This TCR was sampled from a man between 18 and 29 years old in good health. Some clones in this sample may be carry-over from other donors' samples. The rearrangement links TRBV5-4 to TRBJ2-6; D unresolved. The CDR3 protein is CASSLELTGANVLTF. Here the CDR3 DNA reads TGTGCCAGCAGCTTGGAGCTCACTGGGGCCAACGTCCTGACTTTC.